One TCR beta chain is described in this entry. The sample is drawn from a study of neoadjuvant anti-PD-1 for oral cavity cancer. Time point described: after neoadjuvant nivolumab, at surgical resection. PBMCs were not maintained or expanded in culture before analysis. The CDR3 loop spans 16 amino acids. In germline, CDR1 is LGHNA, CDR2 YSLEER. Trimming removed 0 bases from V and 0 bases from J, with 12 bases in between. The data were produced by immunoSEQ multiplex PCR, yet TCRdb's version contains in-frame clones alone and is incomplete. The table has over 25,000 clones, about 80% seen once. Sequenced here: PBMCs, sampled after nivolumab (anti-PD-1) treatment. This sequence originates from a person aged 35 to 85 with oral cavity squamous cell carcinoma. This chain connects TRBV4-3 to TRBJ2-7, with a tentative D call TRBD2 (6 bases). DNA for the CDR3: TGCGCCAGCAGCCAAGACGTCGGGGGTTACTCCTACGAGCAGTACTTC. Protein product: CASSQDVGGYSYEQYF.